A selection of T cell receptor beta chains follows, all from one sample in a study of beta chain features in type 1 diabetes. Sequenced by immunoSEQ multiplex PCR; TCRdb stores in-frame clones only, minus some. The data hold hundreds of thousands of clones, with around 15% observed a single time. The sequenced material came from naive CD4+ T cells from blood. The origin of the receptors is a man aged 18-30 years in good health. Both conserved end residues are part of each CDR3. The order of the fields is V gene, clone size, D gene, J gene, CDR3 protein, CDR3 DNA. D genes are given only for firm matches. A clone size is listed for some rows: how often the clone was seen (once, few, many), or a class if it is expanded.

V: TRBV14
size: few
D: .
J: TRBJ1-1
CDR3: CASSQVGGQGTTEAFF
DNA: TGTGCCAGCAGCCAAGTGGGTGGGCAGGGGACGACTGAAGCTTTCTTT

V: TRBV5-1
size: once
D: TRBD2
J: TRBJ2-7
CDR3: CASGLAGGSYEQYF
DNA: TGCGCCAGCGGACTAGCGGGAGGGTCCTACGAGCAGTACTTC

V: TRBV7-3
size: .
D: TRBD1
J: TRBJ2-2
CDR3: CASSARTGIGGELFF
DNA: TGTGCCAGCAGCGCCCGGACAGGGATCGGCGGGGAGCTGTTTTTT

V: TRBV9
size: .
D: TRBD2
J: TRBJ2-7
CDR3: CASSVRLAGVHEQYF
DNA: TGTGCCAGCAGCGTCAGACTAGCGGGAGTTCACGAGCAGTACTTC

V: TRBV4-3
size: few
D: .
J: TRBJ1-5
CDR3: CASSQEGGNQPQHF
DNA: TGCGCCAGCAGCCAAGAGGGAGGTAATCAGCCCCAGCATTTT

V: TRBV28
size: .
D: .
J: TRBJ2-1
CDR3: CASSLQYNEQFF
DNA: TGTGCCAGCAGTTTACAGTACAATGAGCAGTTCTTC

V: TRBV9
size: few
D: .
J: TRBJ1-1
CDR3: CASSVTANLMNTEAFF
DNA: TGTGCCAGCAGCGTAACAGCCAACCTCATGAACACTGAAGCTTTCTTT

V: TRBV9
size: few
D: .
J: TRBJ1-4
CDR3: CASSVSVLNEKLFF
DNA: TGTGCCAGCAGCGTAAGCGTATTAAATGAAAAACTGTTTTTT

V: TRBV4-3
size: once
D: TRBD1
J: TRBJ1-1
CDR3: CASSQDAGNRGNTEAFF
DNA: TGCGCCAGCAGCCAAGATGCTGGGAACAGGGGGAACACTGAAGCTTTCTTT

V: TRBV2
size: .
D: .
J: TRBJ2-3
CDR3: CASSPGGKDTQYF
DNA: TGTGCCAGCAGCCCCGGGGGTAAAGATACGCAGTATTTT

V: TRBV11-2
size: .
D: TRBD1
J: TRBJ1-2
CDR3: CASSFEGRGNYGYTF
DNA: TGTGCCAGCAGCTTCGAAGGCAGGGGGAACTATGGCTACACCTTC

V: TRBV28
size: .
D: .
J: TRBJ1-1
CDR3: CASNSPFRYLRTEAFF
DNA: TGTGCCAGCAACTCCCCTTTCAGGTACCTGAGGACTGAAGCTTTCTTT

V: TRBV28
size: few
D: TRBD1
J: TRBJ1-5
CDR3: CASSGTDNQPQHF
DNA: TGTGCCAGCAGTGGGACAGACAATCAGCCCCAGCATTTT

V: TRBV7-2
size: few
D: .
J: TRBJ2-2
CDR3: CASSFGRGNTGELFF
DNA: TGTGCCAGCAGCTTCGGTCGGGGGAACACCGGGGAGCTGTTTTTT

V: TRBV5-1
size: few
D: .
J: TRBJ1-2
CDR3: CASRAEWNYGYTF
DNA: TGCGCCAGCAGGGCAGAATGGAACTATGGCTACACCTTC

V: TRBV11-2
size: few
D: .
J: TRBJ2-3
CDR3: CASSQGWRGNTDTQYF
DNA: TGTGCCAGCAGCCAAGGGTGGCGGGGTAACACAGATACGCAGTATTTT

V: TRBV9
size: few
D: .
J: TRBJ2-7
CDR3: CASSVGIGISAYEQYF
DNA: TGTGCCAGCAGCGTAGGGATAGGGATTTCGGCCTACGAGCAGTACTTC

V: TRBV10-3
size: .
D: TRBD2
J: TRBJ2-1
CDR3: CAISPTSVSTYNEQFF
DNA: TGTGCCATCAGTCCAACTAGCGTTTCCACCTACAATGAGCAGTTCTTC

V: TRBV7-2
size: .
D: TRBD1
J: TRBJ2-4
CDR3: CASSLEAGGKNIQYF
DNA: TGTGCCAGCAGCTTAGAGGCAGGGGGAAAAAACATTCAGTACTTC

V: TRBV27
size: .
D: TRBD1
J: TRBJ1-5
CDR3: CASRSQGLGNQPQHF
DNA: TGTGCCAGCAGATCACAGGGGTTGGGGAATCAGCCCCAGCATTTT

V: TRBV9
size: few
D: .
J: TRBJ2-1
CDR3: CASSVGGGGSYNEQFF
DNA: TGTGCCAGCAGCGTAGGGGGAGGTGGCTCCTACAATGAGCAGTTCTTC

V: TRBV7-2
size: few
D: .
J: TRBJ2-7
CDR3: CASSRATGAGYEQYF
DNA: TGTGCCAGCAGCCGCGCGACGGGGGCGGGCTACGAGCAGTACTTC

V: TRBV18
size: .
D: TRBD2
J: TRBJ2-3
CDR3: CASSPRLAGYTDTQYF
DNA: TGTGCCAGCTCACCTAGACTAGCGGGATACACAGATACGCAGTATTTT

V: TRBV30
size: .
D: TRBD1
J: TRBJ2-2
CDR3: CAWRTGQTNTGELFF
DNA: TGTGCCTGGAGAACGGGACAGACTAACACCGGGGAGCTGTTTTTT

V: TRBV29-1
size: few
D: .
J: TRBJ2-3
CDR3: CSIEGTLQDTQYF
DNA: TGCAGCATAGAGGGGACCTTACAAGATACGCAGTATTTT

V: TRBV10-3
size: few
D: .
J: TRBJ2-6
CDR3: CAISRAGPASGANVLTF
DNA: TGTGCCATCTCTCGGGCAGGGCCCGCCTCTGGGGCCAACGTCCTGACTTTC

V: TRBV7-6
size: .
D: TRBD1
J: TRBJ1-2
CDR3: CASSLATGGPFFGYTF
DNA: TGTGCCAGCAGCTTGGCGACAGGGGGCCCCTTCTTTGGCTACACCTTC

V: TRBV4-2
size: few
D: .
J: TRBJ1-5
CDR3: CASSQDGAGIYSNQPQHF
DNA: TGTGCCAGCAGCCAAGACGGGGCTGGGATCTATAGCAATCAGCCCCAGCATTTT

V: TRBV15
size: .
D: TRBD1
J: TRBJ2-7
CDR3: CATSRAPRFGTGGVYEQYF
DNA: TGTGCCACCAGCAGAGCCCCCAGATTTGGGACAGGGGGCGTGTACGAGCAGTACTTC

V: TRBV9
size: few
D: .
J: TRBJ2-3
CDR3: CATSLGGTDTQYF
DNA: TGTGCCACTAGTTTGGGGGGCACAGATACGCAGTATTTT

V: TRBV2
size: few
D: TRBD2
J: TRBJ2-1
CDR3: CASSVREGEQFF
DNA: TGTGCCAGCAGTGTAAGGGAGGGTGAGCAGTTCTTC

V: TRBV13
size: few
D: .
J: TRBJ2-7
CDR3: CASSQIKDGEQYF
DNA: TGTGCCAGCAGCCAAATTAAGGACGGCGAGCAGTACTTC

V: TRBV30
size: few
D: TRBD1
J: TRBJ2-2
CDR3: CAWSVVRTGLLTGELFF
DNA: TGTGCCTGGAGTGTAGTGAGGACAGGGTTGTTGACCGGGGAGCTGTTTTTT

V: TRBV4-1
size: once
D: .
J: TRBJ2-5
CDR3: CASSQGGVRGRQETQYF
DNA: TGCGCCAGCAGCCAAGGCGGGGTCAGGGGTCGGCAAGAGACCCAGTACTTC

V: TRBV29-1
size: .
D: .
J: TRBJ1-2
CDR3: CSVDRSGYTF
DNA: TGCAGCGTTGATAGGAGTGGCTACACCTTC

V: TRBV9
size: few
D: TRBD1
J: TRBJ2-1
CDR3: CASSVGGGGYNEQFF
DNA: TGTGCCAGCAGCGTAGGAGGGGGCGGCTACAATGAGCAGTTCTTC

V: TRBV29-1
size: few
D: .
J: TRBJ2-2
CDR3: CSVEGGGATGELFF
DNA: TGCAGCGTTGAAGGAGGAGGGGCGACCGGGGAGCTGTTTTTT

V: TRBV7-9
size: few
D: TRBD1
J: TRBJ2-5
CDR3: CASSGQGAKETQYF
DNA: TGTGCCAGCAGCGGACAGGGGGCAAAGGAGACCCAGTACTTC

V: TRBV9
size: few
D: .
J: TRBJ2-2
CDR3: CASSGGIISGELFF
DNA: TGTGCCAGCAGCGGGGGGATTATTAGCGGGGAGCTGTTTTTT

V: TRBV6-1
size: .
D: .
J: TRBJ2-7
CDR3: CASSVGTSAYEQYF
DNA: TGTGCCAGCAGTGTAGGGACTTCAGCCTACGAGCAGTACTTC

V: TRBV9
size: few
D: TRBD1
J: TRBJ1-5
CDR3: CASSAGGQGGPQHF
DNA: TGTGCCAGCAGCGCCGGGGGACAGGGAGGGCCCCAGCATTTT

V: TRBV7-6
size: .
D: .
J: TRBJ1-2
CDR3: CASSLVDPASSGYTF
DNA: TGTGCCAGCAGCTTAGTTGACCCAGCCTCCTCCGGCTACACCTTC

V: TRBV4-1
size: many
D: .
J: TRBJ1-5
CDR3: CASSQDHGSNQPQHF
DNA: TGCGCCAGCAGCCAAGATCATGGTAGCAATCAGCCCCAGCATTTT

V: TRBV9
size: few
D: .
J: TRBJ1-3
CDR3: CASSLSGTPLSGNTIYF
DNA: TGTGCCAGCAGCCTGTCTGGTACCCCCCTCTCTGGAAACACCATATATTTT

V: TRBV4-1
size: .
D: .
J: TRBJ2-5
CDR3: CASSHPRGEGETQYF
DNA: TGCGCCAGCAGCCACCCCAGGGGTGAGGGAGAGACCCAGTACTTC

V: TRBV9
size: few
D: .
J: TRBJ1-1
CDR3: CASSVDGRVEAFF
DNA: TGTGCCAGCAGCGTAGACGGGAGAGTTGAAGCTTTCTTT

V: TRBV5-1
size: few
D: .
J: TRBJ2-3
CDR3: CASSLVLASFPDTQYF
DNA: TGCGCCAGCAGCTTAGTTCTAGCGTCGTTTCCAGATACGCAGTATTTT

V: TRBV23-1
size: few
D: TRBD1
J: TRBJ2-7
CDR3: CASSPGTAAYEQYF
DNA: TGCGCCAGCAGTCCCGGGACAGCTGCCTACGAGCAGTACTTC

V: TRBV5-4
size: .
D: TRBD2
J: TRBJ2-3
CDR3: CASSPGTRGTDTQYF
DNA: TGTGCCAGCAGCCCCGGGACTAGGGGCACAGATACGCAGTATTTT